This entry lists 24 T cell receptor beta chains sequenced from one sample in a study of read filtering for tumor transcriptome and immune sequencing. Molecular barcoded adaptors covering alpha/delta and beta/gamma chains were used on roughly 400 ng RNA. TCRdb reprocessed the reads with MiXCR, giving one entry per CDR3 protein. Here the sample spans more than 20,000 distinct CDR3 sequences, about 20% being singletons. The sequenced material came from a population of CD138-negative cells sorted from bone marrow. The receptors here all came from a donor at least 40 years old with multiple myeloma.

This clonotype has a count of ten or more. The chain carries TRBV28 and TRBJ2-3; D could derive from TRBD1 or TRBD2 (5 bases each). Germline CDR1 is MDHEN and CDR2 is SYDVKM. V lost 5 bases and J 5 bases, leaving 17 bases between the germline ends. This CDR3 is 15 amino acids long. The CDR3 DNA follows: TGTGCCAGCAGTCCATCAGGGAGAGGTGGAGATACGCAGTATTTT. Translation gives CASSPSGRGGDTQYF.

The chain has TRBV28 and TRBJ2-5, with D uncertain. This CDR3 comprises 12 residues. The germline V and J ends were trimmed by 3 bases and 8 bases, with 10 bases remaining between them. Germline CDR1 reads MDHEN; CDR2 reads SYDVKM. This CDR3 is CASSFGRHTQYF. The CDR3 DNA reads TGTGCCAGCAGTTTTGGTCGGCACACCCAGTACTTC. Full variable domain (missing parts from reference TRBV28 and TRBJ2-5): DVKVTQSSRYLVKRTGEKVFLECVQDMDHENMFWYRQDPGLGLRLIYFSYDVKMKEKGDIPEGYSVSREKKERFSLILESASTNQTSMYLCASSFGRHTQYFGPGTRLLVL.

This clonotype has at least ten counts. V and J are TRBV30 and TRBJ2-7; the D gene is possibly TRBD2 (6 bases). The CDR3 covers 12 residues. The V end was cut by 5 bases, the J end by 2 bases, with 10 bases between. The germline gives CDR1 GTSNPN, CDR2 SVGIG (reference sequence). The CDR3 sequence is CAWGGTPYEQYF. The CDR3 DNA is TGTGCCTGGGGCGGGACTCCCTACGAGCAGTACTTC.

This clonotype was seen repeatedly, ten times or more. The rearrangement joins TRBV20-1 to TRBJ2-3; TRBD2 matches at 8 bases. The junction had 13 bases not matched to a gene; V was cut back by 5 bases and J by 0 bases. This CDR3 region has 17 residues. Germline CDR1 is DFQATT and CDR2 is SNEGSKA (reference sequence). The CDR3 protein is CSAGVVKGLVSTDTQYF. The CDR3 DNA reads TGCAGTGCTGGAGTCGTAAAGGGACTAGTGAGCACAGATACGCAGTATTTT.

Many counts were recorded for this clonotype. The chain joins TRBV20-1 to TRBJ2-1; 8 positions agree with TRBD2. Per the germline V gene, CDR1 is DFQATT and CDR2 is SNEGSKA (reference sequence). V was clipped by 5 bases and J by 5 bases; unmatched bases: 8. The CDR3 runs 14 residues. The CDR3 loop is CSASREGWDNEQFF. CDR3 coding DNA: TGCAGTGCTTCCCGGGAGGGATGGGACAATGAGCAGTTCTTC.

This clonotype was counted between two and nine times. This chain links TRBV13 with TRBJ1-1, with TRBD1 matching over 7 bases. Trimming at V came to 4 bases and at J to 5 bases, leaving 4 bases not matched to a gene. Germline-derived CDR1 and CDR2 are PRHDT and FYEKMQ (reference sequence). This CDR3 has 13 residues. The DNA of the CDR3 is TGTGCCAGCAGCTCGACAGGGAAGACTGAAGCTTTCTTT. Its translation is CASSSTGKTEAFF. The whole variable domain, filled in from reference TRBV13 and TRBJ1-1, reads AAGVIQSPRHLIKEKRETATLKCYPIPRHDTVYWYQQGPGQDPQFLISFYEKMQSDKGSIPDRFSAQQFSDYHSELNMSSLELGDSALYFCASSSTGKTEAFFGQGTRLTVV.

The table lists this clonotype with many counts. The V and J genes are TRBV29-1 and TRBJ1-4; no firm D call. V lost 4 bases to trimming and J lost 5 bases, with 14 bases between them. The CDR3 contains 14 residues. CDR1 is SQVTM and CDR2 is ANQGSEA in the germline V gene. This CDR3 reads CSVVPPGVNEKLFF. CDR3 nucleotide sequence: TGCAGCGTTGTCCCGCCAGGTGTCAATGAAAAACTGTTTTTT.

Many counts were recorded for this clonotype. CDR3 sequence (DNA): TGCAGTGCTAGGACGCGGGGGGCGGTGAACACCGGGGAGCTGTTTTTT. Translating it yields CSARTRGAVNTGELFF. This rearrangement joins TRBV20-1 to TRBJ2-2, with 8 bases lining up with TRBD2. V lost 3 bases to trimming and J lost 1 base; unmatched junction nucleotides: 7. The CDR3 is made up of 16 amino acids. Germline V lookup: CDR1 DFQATT, CDR2 SNEGSKA (reference sequence).

This clonotype appeared a few times. The CDR3 loop is CASSLKAGGGSTEAFF. The CDR3 DNA sequence: TGTGCCAGCAGCTTAAAGGCGGGGGGTGGGTCCACTGAAGCTTTCTTT. The chain employs TRBV7-9 and TRBJ1-1; TRBD1 is a possible D gene (5 bases). With 2 bases removed from V and 4 bases from J, the gap between germline ends came to 17 bases. The CDR3 is made up of 16 amino acids. Germline lookup yields CDR1 SEHNR and CDR2 FQNEAQ (reference sequence).

Ten or more counts support this clonotype. The V gene is TRBV27, the J gene TRBJ2-7; the match to TRBD2 covers 7 bases. Per the germline V gene, CDR1 is MNHEY and CDR2 is SMNVEV (reference sequence). The CDR3 spans 14 residues. V was clipped by 3 bases and J by 5 bases; unmatched bases: 7. The CDR3 DNA sequence: TGTGCCAGCAGTTTTCAGGGAGGGAGGAACGAGCAGTACTTC. This translates into CASSFQGGRNEQYF.

V is TRBV7-8 and J is TRBJ2-7, with 9 bases aligning to TRBD2. V was pared by 1 base and J by 4 bases, with 5 bases of the junction left unmatched. The CDR3 covers 15 residues. CDR1 and CDR2 (germline): SGHVS, FQNEAQ. The chain's CDR3 is CASSLESGGSYEQYF. The CDR3 bases are TGTGCCAGCAGCTTAGAGAGCGGGGGGTCGTACGAGCAGTACTTC.

A word on this clonotype: This sequence may be a read error, since a much larger clone differs from it by one base. This chain uses TRBV2 with TRBJ2-2; 7 bases line up with TRBD2. The V gene end was trimmed by 6 bases and the J gene end by 0 bases; junction bases not matched to a gene: 4. This CDR3 comprises 15 residues. In germline, CDR1 is SNHLY, CDR2 FYNNEI. The CDR3 spells CASSLAGANTGELFF. As DNA, the CDR3 is TGTGCCAGCAGCTTGGCGGGGGCGAACACCGGGGAGCTGTTTTTT.

Ten or more counts support this clonotype. This rearrangement joins TRBV6-5 to TRBJ2-7, with TRBD1 identical over 8 bases. Trimming removed 6 bases from V and 6 bases from J; junction bases left unmatched: 10. This CDR3 is built from 14 residues. CDR1 is MNHEY and CDR2 is SVGAGI in the germline V gene. The CDR3 bases are TGTGCCAGCAGCAGGAGCCAGGGGGCAGTCGAGCAGTACTTC. Residues: CASSRSQGAVEQYF.

For this clonotype: Germline is not matched at one junction end, which may reflect a read error. V usage is TRBV20-1 and J usage is TRBJ1-5; D is unclear. The CDR3 covers 12 residues. Germline loops: CDR1 DFQATT, CDR2 SNEGSKA (reference sequence). The CDR3 DNA is TGCAGTGCTATGTATAGCCATCAGCCCCAGCATTTT. Translated: CSAMYSHQPQHF.

This clonotype was seen repeatedly, ten times or more. V is TRBV9 and J is TRBJ2-2, with D tentatively TRBD1 (6 bases). CDR3 size: 13 residues. CDR1 is SGDLS and CDR2 is YYNGEE in the germline V gene. V dropped 1 base and J dropped 8 bases, with 9 bases sitting between them. CDR3 nucleotides: TGTGCCAGCAGCGTACAGGGGTTTGGGGAGCTGTTTTTT. It encodes CASSVQGFGELFF.

This rearrangement joins TRBV20-1 to TRBJ2-1; no clear D. The CDR3 totals 12 residues. The V end lost 1 base, the J end lost 5 bases, and 6 bases lay between the germline ends. CDR1 and CDR2 from the germline V gene are DFQATT and SNEGSKA (reference sequence). As DNA, the CDR3 is TGCAGTGCTAGAGGCCAAAACAATGAGCAGTTCTTC. Translation gives CSARGQNNEQFF.

This clonotype was seen repeatedly, ten times or more. The gene calls are TRBV7-9 and TRBJ2-7; D is ambiguous. Germline CDR1 and CDR2: SEHNR and FQNEAQ (reference sequence). This CDR3 is 12 amino acids long. Between the trimmed V and J ends, which lost 4 bases and 7 bases, there was a span of 11 bases. The CDR3: CASSSPLREQYF. CDR3 sequence (DNA): TGTGCCAGCAGCTCCCCCCTGAGAGAGCAGTACTTC.

The genes are TRBV29-1 and TRBJ1-1, with 7 bases aligning to TRBD1. Trimming removed 3 bases from V and 1 base from J; junction bases left unmatched: 14. This CDR3 is 17 amino acids long. Germline V gene data show CDR1 as SQVTM and CDR2 as ANQGSEA. CDR3 loop: CSVDGYDRATSNTEAFF. The DNA of the CDR3 is TGCAGCGTTGATGGGTATGACAGGGCGACATCGAACACTGAAGCTTTCTTT.

This clonotype was recorded a few times. The chain is built from TRBV29-1 and TRBJ1-4, with 9 bases identical to TRBD1. The CDR3 consists of 13 residues. Germline lookup yields CDR1 SQVTM and CDR2 ANQGSEA. With V trimmed by 6 bases and J by 8 bases, 7 bases remained unmatched. Here the CDR3 reads CSVKQGAGEKLFF. DNA of the CDR3: TGCAGCGTAAAACAGGGGGCAGGCGAAAAACTGTTTTTT.

In regard to this clonotype: A much larger clone differs from this one at a single base, so this may be a read error. This chain joins TRBV6-2 or TRBV6-3 and TRBJ2-2; D possibly corresponds to TRBD2 (5 bases). This CDR3 spans 12 amino acids. The germline gives CDR1 MNHEY, CDR2 SVGEGT. Here the CDR3 reads CASRSGPGELVF. The CDR3 bases are TGTGCCAGCAGATCCGGGCCCGGGGAGCTGGTTTTT.

The J gene is TRBJ2-1, the V gene TRBV7-6; 8 positions agree with TRBD1. The CDR3 sequence is 16 residues long. In germline, CDR1 is SGHVS, CDR2 FNYEAQ. V shed 8 bases, J shed 5 bases, and the junction held 14 bases outside the gene matches. The CDR3 nucleotides read TGTGCCAGCGGGACGAGATCCGGACAGGGTGACAATGAGCAGTTCTTC. Protein sequence: CASGTRSGQGDNEQFF.

This clonotype was recorded many times. V usage is TRBV6-1 and J usage is TRBJ2-1, with TRBD2 matching 8 bases. This CDR3 has 14 amino acids. CDR1 and CDR2 (germline): MNHNS, SASEGT. Unmatched junction bases numbered 8, after V lost 6 bases and J lost 7 bases. As DNA, the CDR3 is TGTGCCAGCAGCGCAAGGCGGGGGGCAAATGAGCAGTTCTTC. As protein: CASSARRGANEQFF.

This clonotype was observed many times. V and J are TRBV4-2 and TRBJ1-2; possibly TRBD1 for D (5 bases). Germline assignment: CDR1 LGHNA and CDR2 YNFKEQ. The CDR3 spans 19 residues. With 0 bases removed from V and 1 base from J, the gap between germline ends came to 21 bases. Here the CDR3 reads CASSQEVQGAVVGNYGYTF. The DNA for the CDR3 is TGTGCCAGCAGCCAAGAAGTCCAGGGTGCGGTTGTTGGTAACTATGGCTACACCTTC.

This clonotype has ten or more counts. This chain connects TRBV7-7 to TRBJ2-5; 7 bases match TRBD1. Germline V gene sequence: CDR1 SSHAT, CDR2 FNYEAQ (reference sequence). CDR3 length: 17 amino acids. V lost 5 bases and J lost 1; bases outside the gene matches: 13. For the CDR3, the DNA is TGTGCCAGCAGCAAAAAACAGGGGAAGGTTGGCCAAGAGACCCAGTACTTC. Translation: CASSKKQGKVGQETQYF.